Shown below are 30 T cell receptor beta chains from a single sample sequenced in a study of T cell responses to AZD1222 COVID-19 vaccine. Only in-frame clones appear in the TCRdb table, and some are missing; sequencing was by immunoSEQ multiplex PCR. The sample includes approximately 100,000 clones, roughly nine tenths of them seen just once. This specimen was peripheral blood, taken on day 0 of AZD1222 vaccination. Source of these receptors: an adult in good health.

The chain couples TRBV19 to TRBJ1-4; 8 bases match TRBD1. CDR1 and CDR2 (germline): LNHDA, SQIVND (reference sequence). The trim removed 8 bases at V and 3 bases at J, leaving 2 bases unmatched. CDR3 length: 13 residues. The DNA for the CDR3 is TGTGCCAGTGGACAGGGACCTAATGAAAAACTGTTTTTT. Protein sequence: CASGQGPNEKLFF.

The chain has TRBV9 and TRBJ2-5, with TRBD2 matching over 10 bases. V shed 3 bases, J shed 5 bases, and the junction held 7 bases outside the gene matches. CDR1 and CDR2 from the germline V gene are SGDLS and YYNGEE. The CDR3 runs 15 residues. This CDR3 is CASSAAGGLRETQYF. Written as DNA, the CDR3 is TGTGCCAGCAGCGCAGCGGGGGGGCTAAGGGAGACCCAGTACTTC. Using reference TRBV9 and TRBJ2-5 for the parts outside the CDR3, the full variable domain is DSGVTQTPKHLITATGQRVTLRCSPRSGDLSVYWYQQSLDQGLQFLIQYYNGEERAKGNILERFSAQQFPDLHSELNLSSLELGDSALYFCASSAAGGLRETQYFGPGTRLLVL.

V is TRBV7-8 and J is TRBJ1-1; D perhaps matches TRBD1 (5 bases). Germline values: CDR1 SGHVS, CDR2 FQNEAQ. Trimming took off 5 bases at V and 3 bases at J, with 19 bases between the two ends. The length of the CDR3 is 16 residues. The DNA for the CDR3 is TGTGCCAGCAGCCCTACTCAGGGATGGGGGGACACTGAAGCTTTCTTT. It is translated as CASSPTQGWGDTEAFF. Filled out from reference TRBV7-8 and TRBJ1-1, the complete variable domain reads GAGVSQSPRYKVAKRGQDVALRCDPISGHVSLFWYQQALGQGPEFLTYFQNEAQLDKSGLPSDRFFAERPEGSVSTLKIQRTQQEDSAVYLCASSPTQGWGDTEAFFGQGTRLTVV.

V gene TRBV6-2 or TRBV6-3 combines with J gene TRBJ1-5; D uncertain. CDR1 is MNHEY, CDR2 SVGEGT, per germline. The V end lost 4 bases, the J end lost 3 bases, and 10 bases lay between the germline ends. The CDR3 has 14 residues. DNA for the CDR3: TGTGCCAGCAGTTTGCGCAGTTCCAATCAGCCCCAGCATTTT. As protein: CASSLRSSNQPQHF.

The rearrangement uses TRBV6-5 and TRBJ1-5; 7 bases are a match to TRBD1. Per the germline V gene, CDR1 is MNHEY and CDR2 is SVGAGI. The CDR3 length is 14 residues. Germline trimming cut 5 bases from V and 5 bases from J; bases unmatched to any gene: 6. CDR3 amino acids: CASSTQGVDQPQHF. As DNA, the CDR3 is TGTGCCAGCAGTACCCAGGGGGTTGATCAGCCCCAGCATTTT.

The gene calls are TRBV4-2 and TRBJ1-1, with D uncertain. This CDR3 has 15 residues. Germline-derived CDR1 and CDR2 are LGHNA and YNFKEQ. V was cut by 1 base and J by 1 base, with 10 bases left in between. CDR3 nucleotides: TGTGCCAGCAGCCAAGTTGGCCAGCCGAACACTGAAGCTTTCTTT. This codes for CASSQVGQPNTEAFF.

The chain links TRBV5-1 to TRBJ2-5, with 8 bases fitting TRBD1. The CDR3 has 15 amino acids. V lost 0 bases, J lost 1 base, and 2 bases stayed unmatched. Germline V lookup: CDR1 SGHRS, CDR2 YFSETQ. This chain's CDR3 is CASSLVGQGQETQYF. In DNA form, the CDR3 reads TGCGCCAGCAGCTTGGTTGGACAGGGCCAAGAGACCCAGTACTTC.

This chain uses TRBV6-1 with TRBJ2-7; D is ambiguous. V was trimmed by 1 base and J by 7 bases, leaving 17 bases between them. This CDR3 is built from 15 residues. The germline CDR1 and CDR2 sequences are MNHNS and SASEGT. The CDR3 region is CASSEGFGGEREQYF. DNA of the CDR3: TGTGCCAGCAGTGAAGGATTCGGCGGAGAGAGGGAGCAGTACTTC.

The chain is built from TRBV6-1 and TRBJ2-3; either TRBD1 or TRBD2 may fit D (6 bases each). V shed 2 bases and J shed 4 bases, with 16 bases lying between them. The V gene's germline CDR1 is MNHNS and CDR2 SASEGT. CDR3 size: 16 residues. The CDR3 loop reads CASSELGGLGADTQYF. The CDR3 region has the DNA TGTGCCAGCAGTGAATTAGGGGGGTTAGGGGCAGATACGCAGTATTTT.

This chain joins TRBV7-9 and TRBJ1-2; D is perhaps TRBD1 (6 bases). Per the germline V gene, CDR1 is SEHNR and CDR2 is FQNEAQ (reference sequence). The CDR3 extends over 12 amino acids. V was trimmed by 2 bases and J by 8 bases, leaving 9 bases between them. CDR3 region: CASSLLGGGYTF. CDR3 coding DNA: TGTGCCAGCAGCTTACTGGGGGGCGGCTACACCTTC.

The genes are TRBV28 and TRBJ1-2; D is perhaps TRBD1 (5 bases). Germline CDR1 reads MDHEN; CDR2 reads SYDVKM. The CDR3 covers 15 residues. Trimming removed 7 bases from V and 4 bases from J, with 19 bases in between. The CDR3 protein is CASIINGGVPYGYTF. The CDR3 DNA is TGTGCCAGCATCATCAATGGGGGGGTCCCCTATGGCTACACCTTC.

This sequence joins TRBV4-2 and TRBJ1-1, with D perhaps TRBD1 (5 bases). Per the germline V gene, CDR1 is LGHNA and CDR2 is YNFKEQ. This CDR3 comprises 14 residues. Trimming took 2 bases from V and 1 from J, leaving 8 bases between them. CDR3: CASSQLTGNTEAFF. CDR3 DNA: TGTGCCAGCAGCCAACTCACAGGGAACACTGAAGCTTTCTTT.

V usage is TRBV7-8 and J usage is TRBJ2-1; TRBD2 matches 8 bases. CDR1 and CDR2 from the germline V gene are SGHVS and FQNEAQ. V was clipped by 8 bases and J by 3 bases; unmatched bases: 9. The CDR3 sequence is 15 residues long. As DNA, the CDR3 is TGTGCCAGCTCGGCGGGAGCGGGAGTCTACAATGAGCAGTTCTTC. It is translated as CASSAGAGVYNEQFF.

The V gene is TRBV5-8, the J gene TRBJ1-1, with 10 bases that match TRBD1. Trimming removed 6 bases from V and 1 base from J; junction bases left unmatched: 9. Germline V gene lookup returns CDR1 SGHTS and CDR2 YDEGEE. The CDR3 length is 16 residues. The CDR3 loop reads CASTQDRGKGNTEAFF. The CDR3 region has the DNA TGTGCCAGCACCCAGGACAGGGGGAAAGGGAACACTGAAGCTTTCTTT.

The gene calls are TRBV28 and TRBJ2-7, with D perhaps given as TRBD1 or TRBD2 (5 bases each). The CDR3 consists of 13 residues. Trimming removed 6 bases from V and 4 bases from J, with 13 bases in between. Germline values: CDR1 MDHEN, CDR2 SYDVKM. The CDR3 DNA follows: TGTGCCAGCAGACCGGGACCCATGTACGAGCAGTACTTC. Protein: CASRPGPMYEQYF.

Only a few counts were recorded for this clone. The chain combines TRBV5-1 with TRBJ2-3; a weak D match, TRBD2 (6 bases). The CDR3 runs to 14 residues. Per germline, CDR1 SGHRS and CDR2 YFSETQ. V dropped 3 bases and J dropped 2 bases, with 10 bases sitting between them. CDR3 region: CASSSSGYTDTQYF. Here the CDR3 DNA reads TGCGCCAGCAGCTCAAGCGGGTACACAGATACGCAGTATTTT.

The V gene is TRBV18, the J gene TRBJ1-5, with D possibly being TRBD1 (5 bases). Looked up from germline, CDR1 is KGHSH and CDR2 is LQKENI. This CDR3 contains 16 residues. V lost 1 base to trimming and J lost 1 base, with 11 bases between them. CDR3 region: CASSPQPRGSNQPQHF. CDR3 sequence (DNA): TGTGCCAGCTCACCACAACCTCGGGGGAGCAATCAGCCCCAGCATTTT.

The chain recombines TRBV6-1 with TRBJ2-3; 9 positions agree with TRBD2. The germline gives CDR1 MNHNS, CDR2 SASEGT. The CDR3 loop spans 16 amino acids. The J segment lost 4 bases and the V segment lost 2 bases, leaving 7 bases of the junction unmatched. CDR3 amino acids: CASSERAGGPPDTQYF. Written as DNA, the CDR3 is TGTGCCAGCAGTGAAAGGGCGGGAGGGCCCCCAGATACGCAGTATTTT.

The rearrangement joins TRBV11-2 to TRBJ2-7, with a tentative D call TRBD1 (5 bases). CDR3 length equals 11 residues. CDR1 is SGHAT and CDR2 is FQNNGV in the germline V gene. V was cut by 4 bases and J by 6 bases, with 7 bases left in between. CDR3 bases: TGTGCCAGCAGCTCACAGGTCGAGCAGTACTTC. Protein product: CASSSQVEQYF.

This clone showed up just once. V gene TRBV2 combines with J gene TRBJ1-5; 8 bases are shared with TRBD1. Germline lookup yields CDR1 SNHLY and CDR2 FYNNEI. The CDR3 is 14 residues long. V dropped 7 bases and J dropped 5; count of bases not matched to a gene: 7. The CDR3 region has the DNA TGTGCCAGCACGACAGGGGCAAGGGATCAGCCCCAGCATTTT. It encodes CASTTGARDQPQHF.

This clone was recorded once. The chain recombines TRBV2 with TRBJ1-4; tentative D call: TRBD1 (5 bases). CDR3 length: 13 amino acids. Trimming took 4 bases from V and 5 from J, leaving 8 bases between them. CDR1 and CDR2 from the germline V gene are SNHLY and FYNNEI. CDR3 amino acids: CASSGAGNEKLFF. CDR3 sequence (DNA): TGTGCCAGCAGTGGGGCAGGGAATGAAAAACTGTTTTTT.

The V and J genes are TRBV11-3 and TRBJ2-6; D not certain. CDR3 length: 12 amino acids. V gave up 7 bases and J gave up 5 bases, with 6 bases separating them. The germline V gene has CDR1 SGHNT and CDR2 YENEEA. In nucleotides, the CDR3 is TGTGCCAGCATAAGGTGGGCCAACGTCCTGACTTTC. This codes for CASIRWANVLTF.

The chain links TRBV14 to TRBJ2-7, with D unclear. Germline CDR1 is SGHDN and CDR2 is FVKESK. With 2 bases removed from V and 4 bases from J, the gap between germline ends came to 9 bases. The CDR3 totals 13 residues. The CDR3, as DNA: TGTGCCAGCAGCCAATGGTCGGTTTACGAGCAGTACTTC. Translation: CASSQWSVYEQYF.

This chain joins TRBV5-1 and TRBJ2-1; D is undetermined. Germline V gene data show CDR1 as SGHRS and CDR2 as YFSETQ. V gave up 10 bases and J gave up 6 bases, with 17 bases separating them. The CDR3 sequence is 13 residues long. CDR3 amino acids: CASARQPFNEQFF. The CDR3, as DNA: TGCGCCTCAGCGCGGCAGCCTTTCAATGAGCAGTTCTTC.

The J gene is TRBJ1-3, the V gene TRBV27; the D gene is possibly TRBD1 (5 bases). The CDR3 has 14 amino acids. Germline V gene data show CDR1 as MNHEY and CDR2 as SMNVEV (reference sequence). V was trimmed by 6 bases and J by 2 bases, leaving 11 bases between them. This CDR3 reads CASSSGQPGNTIYF. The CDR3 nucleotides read TGTGCCAGCAGCTCGGGGCAGCCTGGAAACACCATATATTTT.

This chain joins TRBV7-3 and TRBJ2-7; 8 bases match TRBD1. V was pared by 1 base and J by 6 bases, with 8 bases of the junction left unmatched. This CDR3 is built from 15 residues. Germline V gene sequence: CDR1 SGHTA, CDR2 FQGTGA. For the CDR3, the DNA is TGTGCCAGCAGCTTAATGGCCGGGACAGGAGGCGAGCAGTACTTC. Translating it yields CASSLMAGTGGEQYF. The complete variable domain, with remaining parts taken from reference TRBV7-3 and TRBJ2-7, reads GAGVSQTPSNKVTEKGKYVELRCDPISGHTALYWYRQSLGQGPEFLIYFQGTGAADDSGLPNDRFFAVRPEGSVSTLKIQRTERGDSAVYLCASSLMAGTGGEQYFGPGTRLTVT.

The CDR3 here is CASSLGLAGGEQFF. The CDR3 nucleotides read TGCGCCAGCAGCCTGGGACTAGCGGGAGGTGAGCAGTTCTTC. The chain employs TRBV5-1 and TRBJ2-1, with 15 nucleotides matching TRBD2. Germline loops: CDR1 SGHRS, CDR2 YFSETQ. The CDR3 runs 14 residues. The ends lost 4 bases at V and 9 bases at J; junction bases unmatched: 2.

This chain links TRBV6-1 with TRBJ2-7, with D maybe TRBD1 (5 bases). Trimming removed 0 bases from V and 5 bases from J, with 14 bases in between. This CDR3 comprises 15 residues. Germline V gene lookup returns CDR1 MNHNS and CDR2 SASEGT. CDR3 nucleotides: TGTGCCAGCAGTGAAGCGCAGGGAAACCGCCACGAGCAGTACTTC. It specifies CASSEAQGNRHEQYF.

The CDR3 region is CASSSAGVGDTQYF. The CDR3 region has the DNA TGTGCCAGCAGTTCGGCGGGAGTGGGAGATACGCAGTATTTT. V usage is TRBV27 and J usage is TRBJ2-3, with 7 positions matching TRBD2. CDR3 length: 14 amino acids. The junction had 6 bases not matched to a gene; V was cut back by 4 bases and J by 5 bases. Germline V gene data show CDR1 as MNHEY and CDR2 as SMNVEV (reference sequence).

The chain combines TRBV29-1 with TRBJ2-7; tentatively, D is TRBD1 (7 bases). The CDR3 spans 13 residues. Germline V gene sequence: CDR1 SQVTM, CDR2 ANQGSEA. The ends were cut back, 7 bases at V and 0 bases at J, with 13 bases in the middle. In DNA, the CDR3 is TGCAGCGCGTCAGGGGGGAGCTCCTACGAGCAGTACTTC. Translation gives CSASGGSSYEQYF.